A selection of T cell receptor beta chains follows, all from one sample in a study of T cells in Graves' hyperthyroidism and ophthalmopathy. MiXCR, run by TCRdb on the multiplex PCR reads, gives a single entry per CDR3 protein. The repertoire holds 500,000 to 750,000 distinct CDR3 sequences, more than 45% seen once, with about 8.3% in the top ten. Sequences were obtained from peripheral blood or thyroid tissue (not recorded which). All receptors come from a woman between 18 and 30 years old with Graves' hyperthyroidism. CDR3s include the opening cysteine and the closing phenylalanine or tryptophan. A D gene is named only where the DNA matches it firmly. Rows may omit the clone size; those that give it use once, few, many or a size class.

cdr3_nt: TGTGCCAGCAGTGAAACGGCCCGCTCGGACGGGAGACCAGCAGGAGGGGAGCTGTTTTTT
cdr3_aa: CASSETARSDGRPAGGELFF
d_call: NA
clone_size: many
v_call: TRBV2
j_call: TRBJ2-2

cdr3_nt: TGCGCCAGCAGCCAAGATGGGCAGTACTTC
cdr3_aa: CASSQDGQYF
d_call: NA
clone_size: NA
v_call: TRBV5-1
j_call: TRBJ2-7

cdr3_nt: TGTGCCAGCACCGACTCTGGAAACACCTTC
cdr3_aa: CASTDSGNTF
d_call: NA
clone_size: NA
v_call: TRBV7-9
j_call: TRBJ1-2

cdr3_nt: TGTGCCAGCAGCCCTGACACCGGGGAGCTGAACGAGCAGTACTTC
cdr3_aa: CASSPDTGELNEQYF
d_call: NA
clone_size: NA
v_call: TRBV7-2
j_call: TRBJ2-7

cdr3_nt: TGTGCCAGCAGCTTAATGGACGGATCTAGCACTGAAGCTTTCTTT
cdr3_aa: CASSLMDGSSTEAFF
d_call: NA
clone_size: many
v_call: TRBV7-3
j_call: TRBJ1-1

cdr3_nt: TGCAGTGCTAGATCGGGGGGGAATTCACCCCTCCACTTT
cdr3_aa: CSARSGGNSPLHF
d_call: NA
clone_size: NA
v_call: TRBV20-1
j_call: TRBJ1-6

cdr3_nt: TGTGCCAGCAGCCAAGTAGCGGGAGTGGCCGGGGAGCTGTTTTTT
cdr3_aa: CASSQVAGVAGELFF
d_call: TRBD2
clone_size: few
v_call: TRBV3-1
j_call: TRBJ2-2

cdr3_nt: TGTGCCAGCAGCCCGCGCGGGAGGGGCGGCGACTATGGCTACACCTTC
cdr3_aa: CASSPRGRGGDYGYTF
d_call: NA
clone_size: NA
v_call: TRBV7-2
j_call: TRBJ1-2

cdr3_nt: TGCAGTGCAAAGACGGACAGGGGATATGACACAGATACGCAGTATTTT
cdr3_aa: CSAKTDRGYDTDTQYF
d_call: TRBD1
clone_size: NA
v_call: TRBV20-1
j_call: TRBJ2-3

cdr3_nt: TGTGCCAGCAGCGTAGAAAAACTGTTTTTT
cdr3_aa: CASSVEKLFF
d_call: NA
clone_size: NA
v_call: TRBV9
j_call: TRBJ1-4

cdr3_nt: TGTGCCAGCAGTGTGGACAGGGGACTGTTTTTT
cdr3_aa: CASSVDRGLFF
d_call: TRBD1
clone_size: many
v_call: TRBV2
j_call: TRBJ1-4

cdr3_nt: TGTGCCATCAGTGGGACAGGGCTCTACGAGCAGTACTTC
cdr3_aa: CAISGTGLYEQYF
d_call: TRBD1
clone_size: few
v_call: TRBV10-3
j_call: TRBJ2-7

cdr3_nt: TGTGCCTGGAGTGACGCCCCCACTGAAGCTTTCTTT
cdr3_aa: CAWSDAPTEAFF
d_call: NA
clone_size: NA
v_call: TRBV30
j_call: TRBJ1-1

cdr3_nt: TGTGCCAGCAGTGCCCGGGGGGTTGAAGCTTTCTTT
cdr3_aa: CASSARGVEAFF
d_call: NA
clone_size: NA
v_call: TRBV12-3/TRBV12-4
j_call: TRBJ1-1

cdr3_nt: TGTGCCAGCAGCGACGCGGGACAGCGAAACACCATATATTTT
cdr3_aa: CASSDAGQRNTIYF
d_call: TRBD1
clone_size: many
v_call: TRBV6-6
j_call: TRBJ1-3

cdr3_nt: TGTGCCAGCAGTGTAACCGGGGACCGGTCACCCCTCCACTTT
cdr3_aa: CASSVTGDRSPLHF
d_call: NA
clone_size: NA
v_call: TRBV2
j_call: TRBJ1-6

cdr3_nt: TGTGCCAGCAGTGAAGCGGTAGGTGGTGGCGCTTTCTTT
cdr3_aa: CASSEAVGGGAFF
d_call: NA
clone_size: NA
v_call: TRBV2
j_call: TRBJ1-1

cdr3_nt: TGTGCCAGCAGCGTTTACGGGACCGGGGGTGTATGGACCGGGGAGCTGTTTTTT
cdr3_aa: CASSVYGTGGVWTGELFF
d_call: NA
clone_size: NA
v_call: TRBV5-5
j_call: TRBJ2-2

cdr3_nt: TGCGCCAGCAGGTCAGGTTCTGGGGAGACCCAGTACTTC
cdr3_aa: CASRSGSGETQYF
d_call: NA
clone_size: many
v_call: TRBV4-1
j_call: TRBJ2-5

cdr3_nt: TGCGCCAGCAACCAAGAAGGGGCTGATGCCACCGGGGAGCTGTTTTTT
cdr3_aa: CASNQEGADATGELFF
d_call: NA
clone_size: NA
v_call: TRBV4-1
j_call: TRBJ2-2

cdr3_nt: TGTGCCAGCAGTTTGCAGGGCAGCTACGAGCATTTT
cdr3_aa: CASSLQGSYEHF
d_call: NA
clone_size: NA
v_call: TRBV12-3/TRBV12-4
j_call: TRBJ1-5

cdr3_nt: TGTGCCAGCAGCGGCGACCTAGCGGGAGTAGGCAACGAGCAGTACTTC
cdr3_aa: CASSGDLAGVGNEQYF
d_call: TRBD2
clone_size: many
v_call: TRBV7-3
j_call: TRBJ2-7

cdr3_nt: TGTGCCAGCAGTTTAGATCAGGGCAACTATGGCTACACCTTC
cdr3_aa: CASSLDQGNYGYTF
d_call: NA
clone_size: many
v_call: TRBV12-3/TRBV12-4
j_call: TRBJ1-2

cdr3_nt: TGTGCCAGCAGCGTTGAAGGGGGTCAGACCCAGTACTTC
cdr3_aa: CASSVEGGQTQYF
d_call: NA
clone_size: NA
v_call: TRBV7-9
j_call: TRBJ2-5

cdr3_nt: TGTGCCAGCAGCGGGCCAGGGACGGGTCAGCCCCAGCATTTT
cdr3_aa: CASSGPGTGQPQHF
d_call: NA
clone_size: many
v_call: TRBV27
j_call: TRBJ1-5

cdr3_nt: TGCAGGACCAGGAGGGCAGGGTCTTTTGCTCGGGAAAAACTGTTTTTT
cdr3_aa: CRTRRAGSFAREKLFF
d_call: NA
clone_size: many
v_call: TRBV20-1
j_call: TRBJ1-4

cdr3_nt: TGTGCCATCAGTGAGGGCGAGCCCGAAAAGTCCCATCCCCAAGAGACCCAGTACTTC
cdr3_aa: CAISEGEPEKSHPQETQYF
d_call: NA
clone_size: many
v_call: TRBV10-3
j_call: TRBJ2-5

cdr3_nt: TGTGCCAGCAGTGAAGGGGGCCGCAATCAGCCCCAGTACTTC
cdr3_aa: CASSEGGRNQPQYF
d_call: NA
clone_size: once
v_call: TRBV2
j_call: TRBJ2-5

cdr3_nt: TGTGCCAGCAGTCCCCGATCGTTCTACGAGCAGTACTTC
cdr3_aa: CASSPRSFYEQYF
d_call: NA
clone_size: many
v_call: TRBV27
j_call: TRBJ2-7

cdr3_nt: TGTGCCAGCAGCTTAACACTGAACACTGAAGCTTTCTTT
cdr3_aa: CASSLTLNTEAFF
d_call: NA
clone_size: many
v_call: TRBV7-6
j_call: TRBJ1-1

cdr3_nt: NA
cdr3_aa: CAISDLSGRFTDTQYFGPGTRLTF
d_call: NA
clone_size: NA
v_call: TRBV10-3
j_call: TRBJ2-6

cdr3_nt: TGTGCCAGCAGTGAGACAGTGAACACCGGGGAGCTGTTTTTT
cdr3_aa: CASSETVNTGELFF
d_call: NA
clone_size: many
v_call: TRBV2
j_call: TRBJ2-2

cdr3_nt: TGCGCCAGCAGCCCCACCACCGAGGAGCTGTTTTTT
cdr3_aa: CASSPTTEELFF
d_call: NA
clone_size: NA
v_call: TRBV5-1
j_call: TRBJ2-2

cdr3_nt: TGTGCCACCTGGGACAGGGGAGGTAATTCACCCCTCCACTTT
cdr3_aa: CATWDRGGNSPLHF
d_call: TRBD1
clone_size: many
v_call: TRBV15
j_call: TRBJ1-6

cdr3_nt: TGTGCCAGCAGCTTAGAGGCAGCAACCGGGGAGCTGTTTTTT
cdr3_aa: CASSLEAATGELFF
d_call: NA
clone_size: many
v_call: TRBV7-2
j_call: TRBJ2-2

cdr3_nt: TGTGCCAGCAGCTTAGCGGGCGGACAGGGCCCTGAAGCTTTCTTT
cdr3_aa: CASSLAGGQGPEAFF
d_call: TRBD1
clone_size: many
v_call: TRBV7-9
j_call: TRBJ1-1

cdr3_nt: TGTGCCAGCACTTGGACAGGGAACACTGAAGCTTTCTTT
cdr3_aa: CASTWTGNTEAFF
d_call: TRBD1
clone_size: many
v_call: TRBV6-5
j_call: TRBJ1-1

cdr3_nt: TGTGCCACCGGGACAGGGGGGACCGGGGAGCTGTTTTTT
cdr3_aa: CATGTGGTGELFF
d_call: TRBD1
clone_size: many
v_call: TRBV24-1
j_call: TRBJ2-2

cdr3_nt: TGTGCCAGCAGCCCCCAGGGGGCTTCTGGAAACACCATATATTTT
cdr3_aa: CASSPQGASGNTIYF
d_call: TRBD1
clone_size: many
v_call: TRBV12-3/TRBV12-4
j_call: TRBJ1-3

cdr3_nt: TGCAGTGCCCAGAGGCGCGAAGCTTTCTTT
cdr3_aa: CSAQRREAFF
d_call: NA
clone_size: NA
v_call: TRBV20-1
j_call: TRBJ1-1

cdr3_nt: TGTGCCAGCCGCGGACTCGTGACCTACGAGCAGTACTTC
cdr3_aa: CASRGLVTYEQYF
d_call: NA
clone_size: few
v_call: TRBV6-6
j_call: TRBJ2-7

cdr3_nt: TGCGCCAGCAGCCAAGTGTCAGGGGGGAGCAATCAGCCCCAGCATTTT
cdr3_aa: CASSQVSGGSNQPQHF
d_call: TRBD1
clone_size: few
v_call: TRBV4-1
j_call: TRBJ1-5

cdr3_nt: TGTGCCAGCAGCGCTATCCGGGACGCAACCTACGAGCAGTACTTC
cdr3_aa: CASSAIRDATYEQYF
d_call: NA
clone_size: many
v_call: TRBV5-6
j_call: TRBJ2-7

cdr3_nt: TGTGCCAGCAGTGTAGACTGGACAGCTAATGAAAAACTGTTTTTT
cdr3_aa: CASSVDWTANEKLFF
d_call: NA
clone_size: many
v_call: TRBV6-1
j_call: TRBJ1-4

cdr3_nt: TGTGCCAGCAGGACGCGGACAGGTCAGCCCCAGCATTTT
cdr3_aa: CASRTRTGQPQHF
d_call: TRBD1
clone_size: NA
v_call: TRBV6-6
j_call: TRBJ1-5